The rows below give T cell receptor beta chains drawn from one sample of a study of cytotoxic CD8 clonotypes in ibrutinib-treated CLL. Sequenced by immunoSEQ multiplex PCR; TCRdb stores in-frame clones only, minus some. The table records some 50,000 clones, around 60% of them present only once. This specimen consisted of PBMCs, obtained after 24 months of ibrutinib treatment. These receptors were collected from a human donor with chronic lymphocytic leukemia. Each CDR3 is given with its conserved first and last residue. D genes are given only for firm matches. Clone size appears in some rows only: once, few, many, or a class for an expanded clone.

D: .; size: .; V: TRBV29-1; J: TRBJ1-1; DNA: TGCAGCGTTGCGGGGGTGAGGAACACTGAAGCTTTCTTT; CDR3: CSVAGVRNTEAFF
D: .; size: .; V: TRBV7-2; J: TRBJ2-1; DNA: TGTGCCAGCAGCTTTGGCGCCAATGAGCAGTTCTTC; CDR3: CASSFGANEQFF
D: TRBD1; size: .; V: TRBV27; J: TRBJ1-3; DNA: TGTGCCAGCAGTGCGGGACAGGGGGCGGCTGGAAACACCATATATTTT; CDR3: CASSAGQGAAGNTIYF
D: TRBD1; size: .; V: TRBV6-5; J: TRBJ2-2; DNA: TGTGCCAGCAGGGGGACAGGGAACACCGGGGAGCTGTTTTTT; CDR3: CASRGTGNTGELFF
D: .; size: .; V: TRBV28; J: TRBJ2-7; DNA: TGTGCCAGCAACACAAGGGGCGGGCGTCGTACCTACGAGCAGTACTTC; CDR3: CASNTRGGRRTYEQYF
D: .; size: once; V: TRBV9; J: TRBJ2-1; DNA: TGTGCCAGCAGCGCCCTGGGGGTCGTATATGAGCAGTTCTTC; CDR3: CASSALGVVYEQFF
D: .; size: .; V: TRBV7-8; J: TRBJ1-3; DNA: TGTGCCAGCAGCGGAGACAGCGGTCTTATCGCTGGAAACACCATATATTTT; CDR3: CASSGDSGLIAGNTIYF
D: .; size: few; V: TRBV25-1; J: TRBJ2-7; DNA: TGTGCCAGCAGTGAAATAGGGTACGAGCAGTACTTC; CDR3: CASSEIGYEQYF
D: TRBD1; size: .; V: TRBV2; J: TRBJ2-1; DNA: TGTGCCAGCAGAGGGGCTCCGGGACAGAGATACAATGAGCAGTTCTTC; CDR3: CASRGAPGQRYNEQFF
D: .; size: .; V: TRBV29-1; J: TRBJ2-7; DNA: TGCAGCATAGTGACAGGCTTAAGCTCCTACGAGCAGTACTTC; CDR3: CSIVTGLSSYEQYF
D: TRBD1; size: .; V: TRBV6-5; J: TRBJ2-5; DNA: TGTGCCAGCAGATCCCAGACAGGGCGAAAAGAGACCCAGTACTTC; CDR3: CASRSQTGRKETQYF
D: .; size: few; V: TRBV10-1; J: TRBJ2-1; DNA: TGCGCCAGCAGTGAGTCGGGGACTTCACATGAGCAGTTCTTC; CDR3: CASSESGTSHEQFF
D: .; size: many; V: TRBV2; J: TRBJ1-5; DNA: TGTGCCAGCACGGACAACAGGGGCAATCAGCCCCAGCATTTT; CDR3: CASTDNRGNQPQHF
D: .; size: .; V: TRBV4-1; J: TRBJ2-1; DNA: TGCGCCAGCAGCCAATTCAGGGCAGGGGTTGACAATGAGCAGTTCTTC; CDR3: CASSQFRAGVDNEQFF
D: TRBD2; size: few; V: TRBV6-1; J: TRBJ2-5; DNA: TGTGCCAGCAGTGAACTAGCGGGGGGGCCGCAAGAGACCCAGTACTTC; CDR3: CASSELAGGPQETQYF
D: .; size: few; V: TRBV27; J: TRBJ1-2; DNA: TGTGCCAGCAGTTTTAGGGCAGGGGACAATGGCTACACCTTC; CDR3: CASSFRAGDNGYTF
D: .; size: .; V: TRBV11-2; J: TRBJ2-1; DNA: TGTGCCAGCACCACAGACGGGGGAGGAAATGAGCAGTTCTTC; CDR3: CASTTDGGGNEQFF
D: .; size: .; V: TRBV5-1; J: TRBJ2-2; DNA: TGCGCCAGCAGTCGTTGGACGGGCCAATATGGGACCGGGGAGCTGTTTTTT; CDR3: CASSRWTGQYGTGELFF
D: TRBD1; size: few; V: TRBV6-6; J: TRBJ1-5; DNA: TGTGCCAGCAGCGCGGGACAGGGAGCTCAGCCCCAGCATTTT; CDR3: CASSAGQGAQPQHF
D: .; size: few; V: TRBV5-1; J: TRBJ1-5; DNA: TGCGCCAGCAGCTTGGGGACAGCTAATCAGCCCCAGCATTTT; CDR3: CASSLGTANQPQHF
D: TRBD2; size: .; V: TRBV27; J: TRBJ2-3; DNA: TGTGCCAGCAGACTAGCGGGGAAAGATACGCAGTATTTT; CDR3: CASRLAGKDTQYF
D: .; size: .; V: TRBV6-4; J: TRBJ1-1; DNA: TGTGCCAGCACCCGCGAGGGGGTCAGGACTGAAGCTTTCTTT; CDR3: CASTREGVRTEAFF
D: .; size: .; V: TRBV29-1; J: TRBJ1-3; DNA: TGCAGCGTAGGACACCTCTCTGGAAACACCATATATTTT; CDR3: CSVGHLSGNTIYF
D: .; size: .; V: TRBV10-3; J: TRBJ1-2; DNA: TGTGCCAGCGGTGACTATGGCTACACCTTC; CDR3: CASGDYGYTF
D: .; size: .; V: TRBV6-4; J: TRBJ1-1; DNA: TGTGCCAGCAGCCTCAGGGTAGGGACTGAAGCTTTCTTT; CDR3: CASSLRVGTEAFF
D: TRBD2; size: .; V: TRBV7-9; J: TRBJ2-1; DNA: TGTGCCAGCAGCTTGGCCACTAGCGGGATAAATGAGCAGTTCTTC; CDR3: CASSLATSGINEQFF
D: TRBD1; size: .; V: TRBV5-8; J: TRBJ2-7; DNA: TGTGCCAGCAGCTTGGACAGGGGGGCCTACGAGCAGTACTTC; CDR3: CASSLDRGAYEQYF
D: TRBD1; size: .; V: TRBV4-1; J: TRBJ2-3; DNA: TGCGCCAGCAGCCAAGATGCCTCCGGGACAGTAAACACAGATACGCAGTATTTT; CDR3: CASSQDASGTVNTDTQYF
D: .; size: few; V: TRBV28; J: TRBJ2-3; DNA: TGTGCCAGCAGTTCCCGGAGAGGGAGGACAGATACGCAGTATTTT; CDR3: CASSSRRGRTDTQYF